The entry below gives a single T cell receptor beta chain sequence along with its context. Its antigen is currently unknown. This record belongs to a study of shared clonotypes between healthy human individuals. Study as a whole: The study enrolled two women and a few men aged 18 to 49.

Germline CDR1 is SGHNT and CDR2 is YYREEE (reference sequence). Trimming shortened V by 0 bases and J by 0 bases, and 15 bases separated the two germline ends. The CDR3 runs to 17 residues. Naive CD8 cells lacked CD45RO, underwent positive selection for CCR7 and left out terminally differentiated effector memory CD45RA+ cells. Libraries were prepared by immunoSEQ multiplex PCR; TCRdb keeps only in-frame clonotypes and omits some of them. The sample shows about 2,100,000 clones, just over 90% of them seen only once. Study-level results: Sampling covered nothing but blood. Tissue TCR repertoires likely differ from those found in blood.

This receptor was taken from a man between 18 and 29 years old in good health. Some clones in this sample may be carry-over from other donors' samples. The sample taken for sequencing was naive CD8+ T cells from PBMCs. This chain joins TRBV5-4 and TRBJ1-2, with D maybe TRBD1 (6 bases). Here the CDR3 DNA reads TGTGCCAGCAGCTTGGGGGCAGGGGCCCAAGCTAACTATGGCTACACCTTC. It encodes CASSLGAGAQANYGYTF.